The 8 T cell receptor beta chains below all came from one sample that was sequenced in a study of T-cell reconstitution after alpha-beta-depleted transplantation in children. Preparing the TCRbeta library involved the use of unique molecular identifiers. From the PCR reads, TCRdb called clonotypes with MiXCR, one entry per CDR3 protein. The sample shows over 85,000 distinct CDR3 sequences, about 9.3% of them seen only once. This sample comprised PBMCs from the stem cell graft donor, obtained from the stem cell graft. The origin of the receptors is a human donor who donated a stem cell graft to a child with acute lymphoblastic leukemia.

The table lists this clonotype with many counts. The rearrangement links TRBV4-3 to TRBJ1-4; tentative D call: TRBD1 (6 bases). The CDR3 is made up of 16 amino acids. Germline CDR1 is LGHNA and CDR2 is YSLEER. V lost 0 bases to trimming and J lost 5 bases, with 13 bases between them. CDR3 region: CASSQDRGWENEKLFF. The CDR3, as DNA: TGCGCCAGCAGCCAAGATAGGGGGTGGGAGAATGAAAAACTGTTTTTT.

This clonotype came up many times. This rearrangement joins TRBV4-3 to TRBJ1-2; 7 bases align to TRBD1. The CDR3 loop spans 14 amino acids. Losses at the gene ends were 2 bases for V and 4 bases for J; bases not matched to a gene: 4. Germline values: CDR1 LGHNA, CDR2 YSLEER. Here the CDR3 DNA reads TGCGCCAGCAGCCAAATGACAGGGTCCTATGGCTACACCTTC. Protein sequence: CASSQMTGSYGYTF.

This clonotype was observed at least ten times. The genes are TRBV25-1 and TRBJ2-5; D is possibly TRBD1 (6 bases). Germline V gene data show CDR1 as MGHDK and CDR2 as SYGVNS. Trimming removed 2 bases at V and 5 bases at J, with 15 bases between. The CDR3 has 15 amino acids. The CDR3 region is CASSEPRGEAETQYF. Written as DNA, the CDR3 is TGTGCCAGCAGTGAACCCAGGGGTGAGGCGGAGACCCAGTACTTC. Using reference TRBV25-1 and TRBJ2-5 for the parts outside the CDR3, the full variable domain is EADIYQTPRYLVIGTGKKITLECSQTMGHDKMYWYQQDPGMELHLIHYSYGVNSTEKGDLSSESTVSRIRTEHFPLTLESARPSHTSQYLCASSEPRGEAETQYFGPGTRLLVL.

This clonotype has a count of ten or more. This rearrangement joins TRBV7-2 to TRBJ2-1; D is unresolved. Trimming took off 0 bases at V and 0 bases at J, with 6 bases between the two ends. Germline loops: CDR1 SGHTA, CDR2 FQGNSA. CDR3 length equals 15 residues. The CDR3, as DNA: TGTGCCAGCAGCTTAGCCTACGGCTCCTACAATGAGCAGTTCTTC. It encodes CASSLAYGSYNEQFF.

In its sample, this clonotype was seen many times. The chain links TRBV7-2 to TRBJ2-7; D perhaps matches TRBD2 (5 bases). This CDR3 region has 13 residues. Per germline, CDR1 SGHTA and CDR2 FQGNSA. Trimming removed 5 bases at V and 7 bases at J, with 15 bases between. The CDR3 sequence is CASSGGVGEEQYF. The CDR3 DNA is TGTGCCAGCAGCGGAGGTGTGGGTGAGGAGCAGTACTTC. The full variable domain, in which reference TRBV7-2 and TRBJ2-7 provide the parts outside the CDR3, is GAGVSQSPSNKVTEKGKDVELRCDPISGHTALYWYRQSLGQGLEFLIYFQGNSAPDKSGLPSDRFSAERTGGSVSTLTIQRTQQEDSAVYLCASSGGVGEEQYFGPGTRLTVT.

Many counts were recorded for this clonotype. The chain couples TRBV9 to TRBJ2-6, with TRBD2 matching over 11 bases. Trimming took 5 bases from V and 1 from J; bases not matched to a gene: 14. The CDR3 is 20 residues long. The germline V gene has CDR1 SGDLS and CDR2 YYNGEE. The CDR3 bases are TGTGCCAGCAGTTTGGGACTAGCGGTAAAGTTTGAGTCTGGGGCCAACGTCCTGACTTTC. It yields the protein CASSLGLAVKFESGANVLTF.

This clonotype showed up many times. The chain combines TRBV29-1 with TRBJ2-5; D gene uncertain. The CDR3 has 10 residues. The V end lost 7 bases, the J end lost 3 bases, and 6 bases lay between the germline ends. Germline CDR1 reads SQVTM; CDR2 reads ANQGSEA. The CDR3 DNA sequence: TGCAGCGCACAGAAAGAGACCCAGTACTTC. Protein product: CSAQKETQYF. Complete variable domain (other parts from reference TRBV29-1 and TRBJ2-5): SAVISQKPSRDICQRGTSLTIQCQVDSQVTMMFWYRQQPGQSLTLIATANQGSEATYESGFVIDKFPISRPNLTFSTLTVSNMSPEDSSIYLCSAQKETQYFGPGTRLLVL.

This clonotype occurred many times. The chain recombines TRBV12-3 or TRBV12-4 with TRBJ2-1, with 8 bases matching TRBD1. The CDR3 extends over 16 amino acids. J was trimmed by 4 bases and V by 5 bases; bases with no gene match: 10. CDR3 loop: CASSAPTGAQYNEQFF. The CDR3 DNA is TGTGCCAGCAGTGCCCCGACAGGGGCCCAGTACAATGAGCAGTTCTTC.